These 22 T cell receptor beta chains originate from one sample sequenced in a study of vaccination and CD4 T cells after COVID-19. The antigens for these receptors are not known. Treatment given: roughly ten-day PBMC culture with coronavirus spike peptide pools or control peptides (ViraFEST assay). Gathering of the CD4+ T cells, from the unexposed donor, took place before the COVID-19 pandemic (2011-2018). Cultured CD4+ T-cell DNA underwent Oncomine TCR Beta short-read sequencing. Investigators obtained genomic DNA by extraction from cultured CD4+ T cells. Each CDR3 protein is one row after TCRdb ran MiXCR on the PCR reads. The sample holds roughly 7,500 distinct CDR3 sequences, roughly 43% seen once. The sample comprised CD4+ T cells from blood, cultured in vitro. These receptors originate from a human donor in good health.

This clonotype turned up a few times. The gene calls are TRBV25-1 and TRBJ2-7; D is possibly TRBD2 (5 bases). This CDR3 contains 13 residues. V was trimmed by 2 bases and J by 3 bases, leaving 8 bases between them. CDR1 is MGHDK, CDR2 SYGVNS, per germline. CDR3 protein: CASSETRGYEQYF. CDR3 nucleotides: TGTGCCAGCAGTGAAACCCGGGGCTACGAGCAGTACTTC.

The chain combines TRBV28 with TRBJ2-1; 7 nucleotides line up with TRBD1. The CDR3 length is 15 residues. Germline lookup yields CDR1 MDHEN and CDR2 SYDVKM. V lost 6 bases to trimming and J lost 4 bases; unmatched junction nucleotides: 9. The CDR3: CASSPTRDSYNEQFF. CDR3 coding DNA: TGTGCCAGCAGCCCCACACGGGACAGTTACAATGAGCAGTTCTTC.

This clonotype was observed a few times. This sequence joins TRBV19 and TRBJ1-5, with D possibly TRBD1 on 6 matching bases. The CDR3 is 13 amino acids. CDR1 is LNHDA and CDR2 is SQIVND in the germline V gene (reference sequence). Trimming took 11 bases from V and 0 from J, leaving 11 bases between them. The DNA for the CDR3 is TGTGCCGGGGGCGGGCCTAGCAATCAGCCCCAGCATTTT. It is translated as CAGGGPSNQPQHF.

The genes are TRBV2 and TRBJ2-7; 9 bases map to TRBD2. J was trimmed by 0 bases and V by 5 bases; bases with no gene match: 5. The germline gives CDR1 SNHLY, CDR2 FYNNEI. CDR3 size: 15 residues. The CDR3 DNA reads TGTGCCAGCAGTCGGACTAGCGAGAGCTCCTACGAGCAGTACTTC. This sequence encodes CASSRTSESSYEQYF.

CDR3 in amino acids: CAWSVRGFTGQETQYF. CDR3 bases: TGTGCCTGGAGTGTACGAGGGTTTACGGGGCAAGAGACCCAGTACTTC. The chain recombines TRBV30 with TRBJ2-5; TRBD2 is a possible D gene (5 bases). This CDR3 region has 16 residues. Per the germline V gene, CDR1 is GTSNPN and CDR2 is SVGIG (reference sequence). With 0 bases removed from V and 2 bases from J, the gap between germline ends came to 16 bases.

V usage is TRBV10-2 and J usage is TRBJ1-5; no firm D call. Trimming shortened V by 0 bases and J by 7 bases, and 16 bases separated the two germline ends. The CDR3 sequence is 16 residues long. Germline V gives CDR1 WSHSY, CDR2 SAAADI. The CDR3 DNA reads TGCGCCAGCAGTGAGTCGGTGGCCAAGGATGCCCAGCCCCAGCATTTT. Protein sequence: CASSESVAKDAQPQHF.

CDR3 DNA sequence: TGTGCCAGCAGTTTCTCTGGGGCCAACGTCCTGACTTTC. Translated, it gives CASSFSGANVLTF. The rearrangement joins TRBV28 to TRBJ2-6; D uncertain. Deletions cut 3 bases from V and 0 bases from J, with 0 bases between. The CDR3 extends over 13 amino acids. The germline V gene has CDR1 MDHEN and CDR2 SYDVKM. Based on the CDR3 plus reference TRBV28 and TRBJ2-6, the full variable domain is DVKVTQSSRYLVKRTGEKVFLECVQDMDHENMFWYRQDPGLGLRLIYFSYDVKMKEKGDIPEGYSVSREKKERFSLILESASTNQTSMYLCASSFSGANVLTFGAGSRLTVL.

A remark on this clonotype: It is unclear where the CDR3 begins or ends on the DNA, so no DNA is shown, and the CDR3 is as TCRdb lists it. The gene calls are TRBV7-2 and TRBJ2-3; TRBD1 was called by the table and not checked on the DNA. Termini included, the CDR3 measures 23 amino acids. Germline CDR1 SGHTA, CDR2 FQGNSA. The chain's CDR3 is CASSVIYYEQYFGPGPGTDTQYF.

This clonotype was found a few times. One end of the junction fails to match germline, which may point to a read error. The chain combines TRBV7-6 with TRBJ2-5; 7 nucleotides match TRBD2. The CDR3 is 13 amino acids. The germline CDR1 and CDR2 sequences are SGHVS and FNYEAQ. The DNA for the CDR3 is TGTGCTAGCAGCTATAGCGGGCAAGAGACCCAGTACTTC. It translates to CASSYSGQETQYF.

This clonotype was found a few times. The chain has TRBV12-3 or TRBV12-4 and TRBJ1-1, with D uncertain. Trimming took 3 bases from V and 5 from J, leaving 13 bases between them. The CDR3 is made up of 14 amino acids. In DNA, the CDR3 is TGTGCCAGCAGTTTCGGGCGGTTAAGGACTGAAGCTTTCTTT. Protein sequence: CASSFGRLRTEAFF.

This chain links TRBV19 with TRBJ1-5, with D unclear. Germline loops: CDR1 LNHDA, CDR2 SQIVND (reference sequence). The CDR3 extends over 15 amino acids. Trimming cost V 3 bases and J 4 bases, with 13 bases left between them. The CDR3 DNA sequence: TGTGCCAGTAGTATGGTAAGGTCGGTTAATCAGCCCCAGCATTTT. Translated, it gives CASSMVRSVNQPQHF.

This sequence joins TRBV28 and TRBJ2-2, with TRBD1 matching over 11 bases. The length of the CDR3 is 15 residues. Germline V CDR1 and CDR2: MDHEN, SYDVKM. V trimming: 5 bases; J trimming: 7 bases; junction bases outside the gene matches: 6. This CDR3 reads CASSLGQGAGGELFF. CDR3 in DNA: TGTGCCAGCAGTCTAGGACAGGGGGCTGGCGGGGAGCTGTTTTTT.

V and J are TRBV18 and TRBJ2-3, with 8 bases matching TRBD1. The V gene's germline CDR1 is KGHSH and CDR2 LQKENI. V shed 3 bases and J 4 bases; nucleotides not matched to a gene: 3. This CDR3 spans 14 amino acids. The CDR3 DNA sequence: TGTGCCAGCTCACCGGTACAGGGGGCAGATACGCAGTATTTT. As protein: CASSPVQGADTQYF.

The chain links TRBV29-1 to TRBJ1-1, with D tentatively TRBD1 (6 bases). Between the trimmed V and J ends, which lost 1 base and 5 bases, there was a span of 11 bases. This CDR3 contains 13 residues. The V gene's germline CDR1 is SQVTM and CDR2 ANQGSEA. CDR3: CSVEVGRGTEAFF. In DNA form, the CDR3 reads TGCAGCGTTGAAGTGGGCAGGGGAACTGAAGCTTTCTTT. Drawing the rest from reference TRBV29-1 and TRBJ1-1, the complete variable domain is SAVISQKPSRDICQRGTSLTIQCQVDSQVTMMFWYRQQPGQSLTLIATANQGSEATYESGFVIDKFPISRPNLTFSTLTVSNMSPEDSSIYLCSVEVGRGTEAFFGQGTRLTVV.

This clonotype was recorded a few times. This chain joins TRBV10-3 and TRBJ1-3; unclear D gene. V gave up 6 bases and J gave up 0 bases, with 6 bases separating them. The germline CDR1 and CDR2 sequences are ENHRY and SYGVKD. This CDR3 region has 13 residues. The CDR3 DNA follows: TGTGCCATCAGACCGCCCTCTGGAAACACCATATATTTT. It is translated as CAIRPPSGNTIYF.

The chain recombines TRBV9 with TRBJ2-1; TRBD2 matches 12 bases. The V segment lost 3 bases and the J segment 5 bases; nucleotides outside the gene matches: 6. CDR3 length equals 16 residues. The V gene's germline CDR1 is SGDLS and CDR2 YYNGEE. CDR3 coding DNA: TGTGCCAGCAGCGGAACGGGACTAGCGGGCAACAATGAGCAGTTCTTC. It codes for CASSGTGLAGNNEQFF.

The chain is built from TRBV10-3 and TRBJ2-3; D is uncertain. V dropped 6 bases and J dropped 6 bases, with 7 bases sitting between them. Germline CDR1 ENHRY, CDR2 SYGVKD. The CDR3 is made up of 11 amino acids. The CDR3 bases are TGTGCCATCAGCAAAGGGGATACGCAGTATTTT. Its translation is CAISKGDTQYF.

The rearrangement uses TRBV24-1 and TRBJ2-7; TRBD1 aligns across 7 bases. The V and J ends lost 1 base and 4 bases, in that order; junction bases with no gene match: 6. This CDR3 comprises 15 residues. Per germline, CDR1 KGHDR and CDR2 SFDVKD. The CDR3 loop is CATSDFDRARYEQYF. DNA for the CDR3: TGTGCCACCAGTGATTTCGACAGGGCGCGTTACGAGCAGTACTTC.

This clonotype showed up just a few times. This rearrangement joins TRBV19 to TRBJ2-3, with a weak D call TRBD2 (6 bases). Germline assignment: CDR1 LNHDA and CDR2 SQIVND (reference sequence). The CDR3 runs 12 residues. Between the trimmed V and J ends, which lost 6 bases and 6 bases, there was a span of 10 bases. The CDR3 protein is CASRAGVDTQYF. The CDR3 DNA follows: TGTGCCAGTAGAGCGGGCGTGGATACGCAGTATTTT.

This clonotype was seen a single time. The chain recombines TRBV4-3 with TRBJ2-3; possibly TRBD1 for D (6 bases). Germline loops: CDR1 LGHNA, CDR2 YSLEER. V gave up 4 bases and J gave up 0 bases, with 11 bases separating them. This CDR3 has 15 amino acids. In nucleotides, the CDR3 is TGCGCCAGCAGCCGAACAGGGACCAGCACAGATACGCAGTATTTT. Translated, it gives CASSRTGTSTDTQYF.

The chain carries TRBV30 and TRBJ2-3; perhaps TRBD1 as D (6 bases). Trimming left V 2 bases short and J 0 bases short, with 12 bases between. Germline V gene sequence: CDR1 GTSNPN, CDR2 SVGIG (reference sequence). The CDR3 length is 15 residues. CDR3 region: CAWSRTAISTDTQYF. CDR3 nucleotides: TGTGCCTGGAGTAGGACAGCCATTAGCACAGATACGCAGTATTTT.

This clonotype was detected only a few times. Compared with germline, one end of the junction differs, possibly owing to a read error. CDR3: CASSSLDPLGGETQYF. In DNA, the CDR3 is TGTGCTAGCAGCTCATTAGACCCCCTTGGGGGGGAGACCCAGTACTTC. V usage is TRBV7-7 and J usage is TRBJ2-5, with a tentative D call TRBD2 (6 bases). Looked up from germline, CDR1 is SSHAT and CDR2 is FNYEAQ (reference sequence). The CDR3 totals 16 residues.